Reported below is one T cell receptor (beta chain). Using immunoSEQ multiplex PCR, the repertoire was profiled, and TCRdb retains in-frame clones only, with some absent. The sample carries fewer than 200,000 clones, roughly nine tenths recorded once. This specimen comes from a study of blood T cell repertoires in COVID-19. The CDR3 extends over 12 amino acids. V was shortened by 6 bases and J by 5 bases, with 10 bases between the two germline ends. Germline V gene sequence: CDR1 SNHLY, CDR2 FYNNEI. The TCR comes from a young man who had recovered from COVID-19. Sequenced input: peripheral blood. V usage is TRBV2 and J usage is TRBJ2-5; D unresolved. The CDR3 sequence is CASSQATETQYF. DNA for the CDR3: TGTGCCAGCAGCCAAGCGACCGAGACCCAGTACTTC.